The next 4 T cell receptor beta chains were all read from a single sample in a study of Ad26.COV2.S vaccination and SARS-CoV-2 variants. Assay used: immunoSEQ multiplex PCR; TCRdb lists only in-frame clones, some missing. The sample contains about 350,000 clones, just over 90% of which appear only once. The material was peripheral blood, obtained after recovery from COVID-19. The origin of the receptors is a human donor who had recovered from COVID-19.

The chain recombines TRBV2 with TRBJ2-5; D uncertain. This CDR3 is built from 13 residues. From germline, CDR1 is SNHLY and CDR2 FYNNEI. Trimming stripped 3 bases from V and 0 bases from J, with 5 bases between. The CDR3 loop is CASSDYDQETQYF. The CDR3 region has the DNA TGTGCCAGCAGTGATTACGACCAAGAGACCCAGTACTTC.

The V call is TRBV25-1, the J call TRBJ1-1; 8 positions agree with TRBD1. Germline trimming cut 8 bases from V and 2 bases from J; bases unmatched to any gene: 10. Germline V gene lookup returns CDR1 MGHDK and CDR2 SYGVNS. The CDR3 length is 15 residues. CDR3 protein: CASGEARGPNTEAFF. As DNA, the CDR3 is TGTGCCAGCGGCGAGGCCAGGGGGCCCAACACTGAAGCTTTCTTT. Supplemented by reference TRBV25-1 and TRBJ1-1, the full variable domain reads EADIYQTPRYLVIGTGKKITLECSQTMGHDKMYWYQQDPGMELHLIHYSYGVNSTEKGDLSSESTVSRIRTEHFPLTLESARPSHTSQYLCASGEARGPNTEAFFGQGTRLTVV.

This rearrangement joins TRBV27 to TRBJ2-3, with D unresolved. The CDR3 spans 15 residues. CDR1 and CDR2 (germline): MNHEY, SMNVEV (reference sequence). With 2 bases removed from V and 2 bases from J, the gap between germline ends came to 11 bases. Here the CDR3 DNA reads TGTGCCAGCAGTTTAACACCCAGCAACACAGATACGCAGTATTTT. Its translation: CASSLTPSNTDTQYF.

The V call is TRBV2, the J call TRBJ1-6, with D perhaps TRBD1 (6 bases). This CDR3 region has 14 residues. Germline CDR1 reads SNHLY; CDR2 reads FYNNEI. V was pared by 6 bases and J by 5 bases, with 11 bases between. Written as DNA, the CDR3 is TGTGCCAGCAGCCACAGGGCCGATAATTCACCCCTCCACTTT. It specifies CASSHRADNSPLHF.